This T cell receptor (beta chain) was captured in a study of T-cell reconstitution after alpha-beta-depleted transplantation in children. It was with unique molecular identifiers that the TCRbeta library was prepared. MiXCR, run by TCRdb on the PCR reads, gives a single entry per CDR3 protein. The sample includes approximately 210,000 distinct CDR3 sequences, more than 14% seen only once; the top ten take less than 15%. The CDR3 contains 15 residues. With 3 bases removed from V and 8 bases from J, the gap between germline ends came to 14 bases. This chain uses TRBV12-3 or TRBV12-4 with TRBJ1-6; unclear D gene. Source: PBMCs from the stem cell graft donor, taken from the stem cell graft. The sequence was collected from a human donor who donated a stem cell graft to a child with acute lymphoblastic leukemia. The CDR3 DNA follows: TGTGCCAGCAGTTTGGTACTGGGCGGAGATTCACCCCTCCACTTT. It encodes CASSLVLGGDSPLHF.